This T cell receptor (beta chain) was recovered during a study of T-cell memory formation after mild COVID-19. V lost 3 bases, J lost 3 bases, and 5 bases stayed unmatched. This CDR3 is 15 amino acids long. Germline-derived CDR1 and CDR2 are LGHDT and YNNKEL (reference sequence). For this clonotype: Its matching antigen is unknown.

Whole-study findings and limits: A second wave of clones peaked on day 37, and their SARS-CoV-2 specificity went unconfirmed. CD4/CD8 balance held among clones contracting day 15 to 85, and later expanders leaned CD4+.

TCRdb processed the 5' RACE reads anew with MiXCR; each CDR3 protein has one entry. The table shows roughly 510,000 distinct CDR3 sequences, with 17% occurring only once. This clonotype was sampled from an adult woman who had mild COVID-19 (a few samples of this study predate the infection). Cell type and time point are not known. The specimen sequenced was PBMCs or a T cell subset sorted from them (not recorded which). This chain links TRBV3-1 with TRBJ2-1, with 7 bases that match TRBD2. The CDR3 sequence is CASSHGDYIYNEQFF. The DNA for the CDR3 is TGTGCCAGCAGCCATGGGGACTACATCTACAATGAGCAGTTCTTC.